What follows are 10 T cell receptor beta chains derived from one specimen sequenced in a study of blood T cell repertoires in COVID-19. Here immunoSEQ multiplex PCR was the method, and the copy in TCRdb shows in-frame clones only, minus some. The sample consists of tens of thousands of clones, just over 85% of them appearing once. The sequencing sample was made of peripheral blood. These receptors came from a man younger than 45 with acute or convalescent COVID-19.

The rearrangement joins TRBV9 to TRBJ2-2; 13 nucleotides agree with TRBD2. The germline gives CDR1 SGDLS, CDR2 YYNGEE. The V and J ends lost 3 bases and 4 bases, in that order; junction bases with no gene match: 9. This CDR3 spans 18 amino acids. The CDR3 loop is CASSARTSGRYVTGELFF. DNA of the CDR3: TGTGCCAGCAGCGCCCGGACTAGCGGGAGATACGTCACCGGGGAGCTGTTTTTT.

This rearrangement joins TRBV14 to TRBJ2-7, with D possibly matching TRBD2 (6 bases). This CDR3 contains 11 residues. CDR1 and CDR2 (germline): SGHDN, FVKESK. V was pared by 3 bases and J by 6 bases, with 6 bases between. This CDR3 reads CASSQGGEQYF. DNA of the CDR3: TGTGCCAGCAGCCAGGGAGGCGAGCAGTACTTC.

The chain joins TRBV18 to TRBJ1-5, with TRBD1 as a possible D gene (5 bases). The CDR3 spans 15 residues. CDR1 and CDR2 from the germline V gene are KGHSH and LQKENI. The V gene lost 3 bases and the J gene lost 3 bases, with 12 bases spanning the gap. The CDR3 sequence: CASSPQGTSNQPQHF. The CDR3 nucleotides are TGTGCCAGCTCACCCCAGGGAACGTCCAATCAGCCCCAGCATTTT.

DNA for the CDR3: TGCAGCGTAAGTGACAGGGAACAAGGGACTAGGTTTGGCTCCTACGAGCAGTACTTC. It encodes CSVSDREQGTRFGSYEQYF. The chain has TRBV29-1 and TRBJ2-7, with D possibly TRBD2 on 8 matching bases. Germline V CDR1 and CDR2: SQVTM, ANQGSEA. This CDR3 is built from 19 residues. Trimming removed 6 bases at V and 0 bases at J, with 30 bases between.

This sequence joins TRBV10-2 and TRBJ2-5; possibly TRBD1 for D (6 bases). The V end lost 2 bases, the J end lost 2 bases, and 12 bases lay between the germline ends. The CDR3 sequence is 15 residues long. Per the germline V gene, CDR1 is WSHSY and CDR2 is SAAADI. This CDR3 reads CASSERGSGQETQYF. CDR3 coding DNA: TGCGCCAGCAGTGAGAGGGGGTCTGGTCAAGAGACCCAGTACTTC.

The CDR3 sequence: CASSHPVSGKTDTQYF. In nucleotides, the CDR3 is TGTGCCAGCAGCCACCCCGTTAGCGGGAAGACAGATACGCAGTATTTT. The V gene is TRBV4-2, the J gene TRBJ2-3; 8 bases line up with TRBD2. Germline loops: CDR1 LGHNA, CDR2 YNFKEQ. With V trimmed by 3 bases and J by 3 bases, 8 bases remained unmatched. The CDR3 contains 16 residues.

The chain combines TRBV4-1 with TRBJ2-7; D is unresolved. The V gene's germline CDR1 is MGHRA and CDR2 YSYEKL. The CDR3 has 11 residues. V was cut by 4 bases and J by 4 bases, with 5 bases left in between. CDR3 residues: CASSRGYEQYF. In DNA, the CDR3 is TGCGCCAGCAGCCGCGGATACGAGCAGTACTTC.

This chain joins TRBV7-9 and TRBJ2-2; D remains ambiguous. The ends were cut back, 5 bases at V and 4 bases at J, with 8 bases in the middle. Germline V gene data show CDR1 as SEHNR and CDR2 as FQNEAQ (reference sequence). The CDR3 loop spans 13 amino acids. This CDR3 is CASSPRATGELFF. The CDR3 DNA reads as TGTGCCAGCAGCCCCCGAGCCACCGGGGAGCTGTTTTTT.

This rearrangement joins TRBV19 to TRBJ2-2; 10 bases are a match to TRBD2. V dropped 3 bases and J dropped 6; count of bases not matched to a gene: 7. The CDR3 loop spans 16 amino acids. Germline loops: CDR1 LNHDA, CDR2 SQIVND (reference sequence). CDR3 in amino acids: CASSIRTSGTAGELFF. In DNA form, the CDR3 reads TGTGCCAGTAGTATCAGGACTAGCGGCACCGCCGGGGAGCTGTTTTTT.

Details on this clone: At one end, the junction sequence differs from germline, possibly due to a read error. The CDR3 here is CASSLGGQGLTAAFF. The CDR3 DNA reads as TGCGCCAGCAGCTTGGGAGGACAGGGGTTAACTGCAGCTTTCTTT. The gene calls are TRBV5-1 and TRBJ1-1, with 9 bases fitting TRBD1. Germline CDR1 SGHRS, CDR2 YFSETQ. This CDR3 has 15 amino acids.